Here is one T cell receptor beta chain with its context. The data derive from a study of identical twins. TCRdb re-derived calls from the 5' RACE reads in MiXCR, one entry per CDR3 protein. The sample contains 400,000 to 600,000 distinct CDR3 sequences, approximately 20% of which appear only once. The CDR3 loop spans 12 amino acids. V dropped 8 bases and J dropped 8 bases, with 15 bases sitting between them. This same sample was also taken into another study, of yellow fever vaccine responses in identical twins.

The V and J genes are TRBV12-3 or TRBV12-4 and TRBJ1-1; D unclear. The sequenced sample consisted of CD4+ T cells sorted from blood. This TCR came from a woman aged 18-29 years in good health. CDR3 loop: CASRDNSVEAFF. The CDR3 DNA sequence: TGTGCCAGCCGCGACAATTCGGTCGAAGCTTTCTTT.